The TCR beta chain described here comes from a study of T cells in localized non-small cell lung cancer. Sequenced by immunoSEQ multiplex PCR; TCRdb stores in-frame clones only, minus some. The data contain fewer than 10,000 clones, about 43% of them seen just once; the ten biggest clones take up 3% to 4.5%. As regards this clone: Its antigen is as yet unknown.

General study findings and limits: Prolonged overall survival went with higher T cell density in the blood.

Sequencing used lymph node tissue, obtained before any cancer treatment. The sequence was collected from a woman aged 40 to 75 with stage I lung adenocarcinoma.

CDR3 nucleotide sequence: TGTGCCAGCTCACCACCCGGGACAGGGGGAAATCAGCCCCAGCATTTT. This encodes CASSPPGTGGNQPQHF. The chain carries TRBV18 and TRBJ1-5; TRBD1 aligns across 11 bases. The V and J ends lost 0 bases and 4 bases, in that order; junction bases with no gene match: 2. Germline loops: CDR1 KGHSH, CDR2 LQKENI. The CDR3 length is 16 residues.